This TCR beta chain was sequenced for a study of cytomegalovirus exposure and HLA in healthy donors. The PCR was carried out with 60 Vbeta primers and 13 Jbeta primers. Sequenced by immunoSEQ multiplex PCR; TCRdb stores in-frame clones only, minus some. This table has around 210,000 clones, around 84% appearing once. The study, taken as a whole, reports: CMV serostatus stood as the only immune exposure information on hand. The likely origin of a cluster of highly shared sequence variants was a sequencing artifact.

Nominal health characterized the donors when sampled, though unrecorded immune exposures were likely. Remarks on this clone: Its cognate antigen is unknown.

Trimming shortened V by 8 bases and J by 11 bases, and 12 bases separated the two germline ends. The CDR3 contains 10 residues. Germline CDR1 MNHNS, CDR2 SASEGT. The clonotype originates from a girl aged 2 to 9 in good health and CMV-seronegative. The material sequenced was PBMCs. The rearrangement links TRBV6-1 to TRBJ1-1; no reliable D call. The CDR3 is CASQELLAFF. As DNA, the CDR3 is TGTGCCAGCCAAGAGCTATTGGCTTTCTTT.